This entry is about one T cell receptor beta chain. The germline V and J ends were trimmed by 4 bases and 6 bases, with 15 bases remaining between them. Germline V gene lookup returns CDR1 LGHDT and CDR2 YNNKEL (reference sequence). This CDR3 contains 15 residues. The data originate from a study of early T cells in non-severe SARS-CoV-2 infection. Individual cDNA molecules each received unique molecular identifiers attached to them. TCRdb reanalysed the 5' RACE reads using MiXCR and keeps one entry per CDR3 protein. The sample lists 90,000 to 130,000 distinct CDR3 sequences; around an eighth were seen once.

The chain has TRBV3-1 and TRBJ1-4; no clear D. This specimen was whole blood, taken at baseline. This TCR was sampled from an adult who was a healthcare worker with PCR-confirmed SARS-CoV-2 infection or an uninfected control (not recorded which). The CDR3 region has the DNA TGTGCCAGCAGCCGTTTCGTGAAGAGGGATGAAAAACTGTTTTTT. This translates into CASSRFVKRDEKLFF.